The entry below describes one TCR beta chain. Its target is unknown. These data are taken from a study of Tregs in tolerant kidney transplant recipients. Study conclusions and caveats: Tregs expanded with activated donor B cells seemed most donor-specific. Validation in larger populations is needed because few patients were studied. No direct test of biological reproducibility was done here.

The CDR3 contains 12 residues. Trimming took off 0 bases at V and 6 bases at J, with 2 bases between the two ends. Repertoires were generated with immunoSEQ multiplex PCR, while TCRdb's copy carries only in-frame clones and drops some. Altogether some 110,000 clones are present, approximately 90% being singletons, with the ten largest covering approximately 0.6%. Unstimulated regulatory T cells (CD4+CD25+CD127-), CD4+CD25- non-regulatory cells, CD4 and CD8 cells were FACS-sorted from thawed PBMCs. The sequence came from a human donor in good health. The chain has TRBV23-1 and TRBJ2-2; D is undetermined. TRBV23-1 is treated as an ORF (open reading frame) with a function not yet certain. Sequenced: CD4+ T cells from blood. CDR3 loop: CASSQSSGELFF. The CDR3 DNA reads as TGCGCCAGCAGTCAATCGTCCGGGGAGCTGTTTTTT.